Listed here are 9 T cell receptor beta chains from one sample, sequenced in a study of blood T cells in healthy people across ages. The authors ran a second PCR of about 6 to 11 cycles using a sample-barcoded 5' primer and a J-beta primer mix. TCRdb reprocessed the 5' RACE reads with MiXCR, giving one entry per CDR3 protein. The top ten clones hold about 21% of a sample with some 800,000 distinct CDR3 sequences, 44% of them seen once. The sequenced sample consisted of blood. These receptors all stem from a man aged 55 to 70 in good health.

This clonotype has only a few counts. V is TRBV10-3 and J is TRBJ2-7; D possibly uses TRBD1 or TRBD2 (5 bases each). V shed 8 bases and J shed 0 bases, with 11 bases lying between them. Per germline, CDR1 ENHRY and CDR2 SYGVKD. This CDR3 comprises 13 residues. Written as DNA, the CDR3 is TGTGCCATCGGGACGGACCGCTCCTACGAGCAGTACTTC. Protein sequence: CAIGTDRSYEQYF.

This clonotype was observed a handful of times. This sequence joins TRBV20-1 and TRBJ2-3, with 7 bases matching TRBD2. V lost 6 bases and J lost 6; bases outside the gene matches: 3. The CDR3 runs to 11 residues. CDR1 is DFQATT and CDR2 is SNEGSKA in the germline V gene (reference sequence). This chain's CDR3 is CSAGSGDTQYF. DNA for the CDR3: TGCAGTGCGGGTAGCGGGGATACGCAGTATTTT.

The chain uses TRBV29-1 and TRBJ2-3; TRBD2 is a possible D gene (7 bases). The CDR3 sequence is 13 residues long. The ends were cut back, 2 bases at V and 10 bases at J, with 16 bases in the middle. CDR1 and CDR2 from the germline V gene are SQVTM and ANQGSEA. The CDR3 region has the DNA TGCAGCGTTGAAACGAGTGGGGGGGCGTCGCAGTATTTT. This encodes CSVETSGGASQYF.

Of note for this clonotype: The junction shows a germline mismatch at one end, possibly a read error. CDR3 in amino acids: CSTSQSREEQYF. The CDR3 bases are TGCAGTACTAGCCAGTCCCGGGAGGAGCAGTACTTC. This chain uses TRBV20-1 with TRBJ2-4; TRBD2 agrees at 7 bases. The CDR3 extends over 12 amino acids. Per the germline V gene, CDR1 is DFQATT and CDR2 is SNEGSKA (reference sequence).

For this clonotype: A junction boundary mismatches the germline segment, possibly from a read error. V is TRBV7-9 and J is TRBJ2-7; 10 bases match TRBD2. Germline CDR1 is SEHNR and CDR2 is FQNEAQ (reference sequence). This CDR3 has 15 residues. The CDR3 region is CASRYTSGDNNEQYF. As DNA, the CDR3 is TGCGCCAGCAGATACACTAGCGGGGATAACAATGAGCAGTACTTC.

This clonotype was counted only a few times. The rearrangement uses TRBV29-1 and TRBJ2-5; 7 bases map to TRBD2. V shed 6 bases, J shed 5 bases, and the junction held 9 bases outside the gene matches. The CDR3 is 13 residues long. Germline lookup yields CDR1 SQVTM and CDR2 ANQGSEA. This chain's CDR3 is CSVPKLGGETQYF. CDR3 coding DNA: TGCAGCGTCCCGAAGTTGGGGGGGGAGACCCAGTACTTC.

This clonotype was detected once. The V and J genes are TRBV30 and TRBJ1-6, with D unclear. The germline gives CDR1 GTSNPN, CDR2 SVGIG (reference sequence). The CDR3 sequence is 13 residues long. The V end lost 5 bases, the J end lost 0 bases, and 5 bases lay between the germline ends. The CDR3 loop is CAWGSSYNSPLHF. CDR3 DNA: TGTGCCTGGGGGAGCTCCTATAATTCACCCCTCCACTTT.

This clonotype was seen at least ten times. A single base separates this from a much larger clone, so it may be a read error. The rearrangement joins TRBV4-1 to TRBJ1-6; D is uncertain. This CDR3 spans 19 amino acids. Trimming removed 0 bases at V and 10 bases at J, with 25 bases between. Germline CDR1 reads MGHRA; CDR2 reads YSYEKL. CDR3 residues: CASSQDFNWAGAADSPLHF. Written as DNA, the CDR3 is TGCGCCAGCAGCCAAGATTTCAACTGGGCGGGAGCCGCTGACTCACCCCTCCACTTT.

The chain employs TRBV20-1 and TRBJ2-3; 7 bases are shared with TRBD1. Germline V gives CDR1 DFQATT, CDR2 SNEGSKA (reference sequence). Trimming removed 0 bases from V and 1 base from J; junction bases left unmatched: 4. The CDR3 has 15 amino acids. In DNA form, the CDR3 reads TGCAGTGCTAGAGACCTAGGGACAGGCACAGATACGCAGTATTTT. This encodes CSARDLGTGTDTQYF.